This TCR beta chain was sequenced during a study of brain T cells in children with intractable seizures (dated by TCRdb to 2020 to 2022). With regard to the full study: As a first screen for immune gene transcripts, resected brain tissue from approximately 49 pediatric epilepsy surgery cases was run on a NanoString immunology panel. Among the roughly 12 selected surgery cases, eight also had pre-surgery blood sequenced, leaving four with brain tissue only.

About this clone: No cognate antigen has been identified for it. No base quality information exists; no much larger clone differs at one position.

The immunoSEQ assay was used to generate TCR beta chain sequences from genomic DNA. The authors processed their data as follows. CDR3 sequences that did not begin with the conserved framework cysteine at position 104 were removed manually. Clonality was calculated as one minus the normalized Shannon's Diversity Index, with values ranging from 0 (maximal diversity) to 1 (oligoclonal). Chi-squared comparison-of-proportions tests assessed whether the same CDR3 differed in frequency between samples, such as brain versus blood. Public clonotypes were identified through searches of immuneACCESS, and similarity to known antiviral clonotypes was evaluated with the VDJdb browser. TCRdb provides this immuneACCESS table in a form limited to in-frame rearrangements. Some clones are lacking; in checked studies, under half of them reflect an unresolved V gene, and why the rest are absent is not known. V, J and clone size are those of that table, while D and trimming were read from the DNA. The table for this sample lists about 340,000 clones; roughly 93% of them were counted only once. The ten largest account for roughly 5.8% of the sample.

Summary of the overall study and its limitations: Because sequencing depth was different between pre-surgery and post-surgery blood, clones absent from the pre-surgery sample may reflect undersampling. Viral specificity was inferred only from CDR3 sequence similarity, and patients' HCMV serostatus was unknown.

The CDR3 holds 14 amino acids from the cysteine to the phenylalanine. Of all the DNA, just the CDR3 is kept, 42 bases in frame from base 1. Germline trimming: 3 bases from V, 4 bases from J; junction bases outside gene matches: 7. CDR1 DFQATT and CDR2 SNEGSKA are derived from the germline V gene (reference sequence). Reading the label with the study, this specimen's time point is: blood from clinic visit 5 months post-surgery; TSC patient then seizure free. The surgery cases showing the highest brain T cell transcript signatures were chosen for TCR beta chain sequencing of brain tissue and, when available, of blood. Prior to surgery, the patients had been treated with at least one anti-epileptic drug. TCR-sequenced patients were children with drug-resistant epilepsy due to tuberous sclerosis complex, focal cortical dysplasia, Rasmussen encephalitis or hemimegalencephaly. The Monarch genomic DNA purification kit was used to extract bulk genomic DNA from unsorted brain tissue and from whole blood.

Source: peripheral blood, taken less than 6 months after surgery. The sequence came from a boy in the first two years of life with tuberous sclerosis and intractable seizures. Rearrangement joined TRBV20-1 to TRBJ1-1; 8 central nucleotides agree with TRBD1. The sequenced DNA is TGCAGTGCTAGTGCTCAGGGGGCGATCACTGAAGCTTTCTTT. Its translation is CSASAQGAITEAFF.